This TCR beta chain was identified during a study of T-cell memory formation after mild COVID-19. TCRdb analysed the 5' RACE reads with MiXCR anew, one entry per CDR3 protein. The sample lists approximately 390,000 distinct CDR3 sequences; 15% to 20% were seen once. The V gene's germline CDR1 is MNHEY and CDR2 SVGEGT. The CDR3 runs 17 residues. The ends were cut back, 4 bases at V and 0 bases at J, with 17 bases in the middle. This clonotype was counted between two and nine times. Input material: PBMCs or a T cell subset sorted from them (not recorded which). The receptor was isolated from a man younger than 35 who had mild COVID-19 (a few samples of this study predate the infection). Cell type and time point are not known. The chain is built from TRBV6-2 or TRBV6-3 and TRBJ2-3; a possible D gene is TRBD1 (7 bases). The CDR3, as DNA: TGTGCCAGCAGTTCGGGCGCGGGACAGCCTAGCACAGATACGCAGTATTTT. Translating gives CASSSGAGQPSTDTQYF.